A single sample is the source of the 10 T cell receptor beta chains below, sequenced in a study of post-analysis software for immune sequencing data (dated by TCRdb to the mid-2010s). Summary of the overall study and its limitations: Significantly higher frequencies in patients than in controls were found for five or six TRBV segments, including TRBV5-6, TRBV5-1 and TRBV20-1.

Antigen specificity for these receptors is unknown. Libraries came from PCR. TCRdb shows the sequencer as Illumina HiSeq 2500. Unique molecular identifiers were incorporated into TCR beta cDNA libraries to reduce PCR and sequencing biases. The public reads were reanalyzed by TCRdb: fastp trimming at Q25, MiXCR alignment, in-frame beta chains only. Identical CDR3 protein sequences are pooled into one entry, listed with their most common genes and DNA. The sample yields about 820,000 distinct CDR3 sequences; about 50% were counted once. The top ten clonotypes cover approximately 4.5% of the sample. The sequenced sample was blood. These receptors originate from a girl aged 5 to 17 with multiple sclerosis.

The rearrangement joins TRBV12-3 or TRBV12-4 to TRBJ2-3; no definite D call. Deletions cut 5 bases from V and 1 base from J, with 10 bases between. The CDR3 is 14 residues long. The CDR3 region is CASSPRTRTDTQYF. CDR3 bases: TGTGCCAGCAGTCCTAGAACCCGCACAGATACGCAGTATTTT.

The chain links TRBV20-1 to TRBJ2-3; D unclear. Looked up from germline, CDR1 is DFQATT and CDR2 is SNEGSKA (reference sequence). V shed 0 bases and J shed 2 bases, with 6 bases lying between them. The CDR3 totals 13 residues. CDR3 sequence: CSAREQTTDTQYF. The CDR3 coding sequence is TGCAGTGCTAGAGAACAGACCACAGATACGCAGTATTTT.

This clonotype came up a few times. The V and J genes are TRBV4-2 and TRBJ2-2; D remains unclear. Germline loops: CDR1 LGHNA, CDR2 YNFKEQ. V gave up 2 bases and J gave up 7 bases, with 5 bases separating them. The CDR3 has 12 residues. CDR3 amino acids: CASSQRIGELFF. CDR3 DNA: TGTGCCAGCAGCCAACGGATCGGGGAGCTGTTTTTT.

The chain uses TRBV7-6 and TRBJ2-7, with D uncertain. Germline assignment: CDR1 SGHVS and CDR2 FNYEAQ. Trimming pared 5 bases from V and 3 bases from J, leaving 14 bases between. There are 14 residues in the CDR3. CDR3: CASSSSAFGYEQYF. CDR3 DNA: TGTGCCAGCAGCAGTTCGGCGTTCGGCTACGAGCAGTACTTC.

The chain has TRBV5-1 and TRBJ2-3; 10 nucleotides align to TRBD1. The CDR3 has 14 amino acids. Germline V CDR1 and CDR2: SGHRS, YFSETQ. The V segment lost 6 bases and the J segment 5 bases; nucleotides outside the gene matches: 6. The CDR3 loop is CASILTGGGDTQYF. The CDR3 coding sequence is TGCGCCAGCATTTTGACAGGGGGCGGAGATACGCAGTATTTT.

The rearrangement uses TRBV19 and TRBJ1-2; 9 bases align to TRBD1. Germline values: CDR1 LNHDA, CDR2 SQIVND (reference sequence). There are 15 residues in the CDR3. V was pared by 5 bases and J by 2 bases, with 6 bases of the junction left unmatched. CDR3 residues: CASSPEGQGNYGYTF. The CDR3 bases are TGTGCCAGTAGTCCGGAAGGACAGGGGAACTATGGCTACACCTTC.

J is TRBJ2-3 and V is TRBV6-1, with 8 bases lining up with TRBD1. This CDR3 spans 18 amino acids. The germline V gene encodes CDR1 MNHNS and CDR2 SASEGT. J lost 0 bases, V lost 5 bases, and 13 bases had no gene match. As DNA, the CDR3 is TGTGCCAGCAGTCCCGGGACAGGCACCATTCCGAGCACAGATACGCAGTATTTT. Translation gives CASSPGTGTIPSTDTQYF.

The CDR3 DNA reads TGTGCCAGCAGCTTAAACGCCGGGACAGTTAATCAGCCCCAGCATTTT. Its translation: CASSLNAGTVNQPQHF. The rearrangement uses TRBV5-5 and TRBJ1-5, with TRBD1 identical over 7 bases. Germline CDR1 reads SGHKS; CDR2 reads YYEKEE (reference sequence). The CDR3 length is 16 residues. Germline trimming cut 2 bases from V and 4 bases from J; bases unmatched to any gene: 9.

This clonotype was observed a single time. The gene calls are TRBV5-6 and TRBJ1-4; no definite D call. CDR1 and CDR2 from the germline V gene are SGHDT and YYEEEE. The CDR3 loop spans 15 amino acids. Trimming shortened V by 4 bases and J by 4 bases, and 14 bases separated the two germline ends. As DNA, the CDR3 is TGTGCCAGCAGCGCGATCAAGACGCATAATGAAAAACTGTTTTTT. This encodes CASSAIKTHNEKLFF. Together with reference TRBV5-6 and TRBJ1-4, the CDR3 gives the full variable domain: DAGVTQSPTHLIKTRGQQVTLRCSPKSGHDTVSWYQQALGQGPQFIFQYYEEEERQRGNFPDRFSGHQFPNYSSELNVNALLLGDSALYLCASSAIKTHNEKLFFGSGTQLSVL.

V is TRBV5-1 and J is TRBJ2-4; 11 bases map to TRBD2. The J call could be wrong; TRBJ2-7 is a better fit for the DNA end. The CDR3 is 16 residues long. Germline-derived CDR1 and CDR2 are SGHRS and YFSETQ. CDR3 DNA: TGCGCCAGCAGCTTGGATTCGGCTAGCGGGGGGTACGAGCAGTACTTC. Residues: CASSLDSASGGYEQYF.